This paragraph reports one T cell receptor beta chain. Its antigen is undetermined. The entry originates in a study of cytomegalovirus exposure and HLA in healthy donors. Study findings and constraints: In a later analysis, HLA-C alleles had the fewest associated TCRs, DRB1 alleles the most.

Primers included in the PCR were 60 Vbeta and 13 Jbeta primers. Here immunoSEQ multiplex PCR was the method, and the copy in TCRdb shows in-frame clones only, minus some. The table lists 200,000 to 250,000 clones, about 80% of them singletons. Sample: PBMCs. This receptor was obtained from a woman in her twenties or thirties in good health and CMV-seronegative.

CDR3 amino acids: CASSPPSAEETQYF. CDR3 DNA sequence: TGTGCCAGCTCACCACCGAGTGCGGAGGAGACCCAGTACTTC. The chain uses TRBV18 and TRBJ2-5; D gene uncertain. CDR1 is KGHSH, CDR2 LQKENI, per germline. The CDR3 loop spans 14 amino acids. With 0 bases removed from V and 5 bases from J, the gap between germline ends came to 10 bases.